The source of this T cell receptor beta chain is a study of blood T cell repertoires in COVID-19. Study at large: COVID-19 samples from acute and convalescent phases originated in the United States, Italy and Spain.

The CDR3 extends over 16 amino acids. Per germline, CDR1 MGHRA and CDR2 YSYEKL. V was clipped by 0 bases and J by 1 base; unmatched bases: 3. Methods used by the authors: Reference gene primers were amplified, and this amplification served to estimate nucleated cell counts. Clones were sequenced by immunoSEQ multiplex PCR, and TCRdb holds only the in-frame ones, with some missing. D and trimming come from the DNA, and the V and J calls and clone size come from that table. This sample has over 250,000 clones; roughly 80% occur once, and the top ten carry more than 1.2%. The TCR comes from a human donor with COVID-19, enrolled during active disease. The donor label of this sample is uncertain. The chain uses TRBV4-1 and TRBJ2-3; TRBD2 matches 8 bases. Sequencing was performed on peripheral blood. CDR3 in DNA: TGCGCCAGCAGCCAAGAAGGGCGGGAGGGCACAGATACGCAGTATTTT. Translating gives CASSQEGREGTDTQYF.